This T cell receptor beta chain was observed in a study of cytotoxic CD8 clonotypes in ibrutinib-treated CLL. The ends were cut back, 0 bases at V and 14 bases at J, with 22 bases in the middle. Germline V gene sequence: CDR1 MGHRA, CDR2 YSYEKL. This CDR3 is 16 amino acids long. Assay used: immunoSEQ multiplex PCR; TCRdb lists only in-frame clones, some missing. The table has about 10,000 clones, around three quarters seen once. The TCR originated in a human donor with chronic lymphocytic leukemia. The sample was PBMCs, taken at disease progression, from a patient treated with ibrutinib. The rearrangement uses TRBV4-1 and TRBJ1-4; TRBD1 might be the D (5 bases). CDR3 in amino acids: CASSQERSGGLSELFF. The DNA for the CDR3 is TGCGCCAGCAGCCAAGAAAGGTCGGGGGGTTTGTCTGAGCTGTTTTTT.